The 17 T cell receptor beta chains in this list originate from one sample, sequenced in a study of T cell responses to AZD1222 COVID-19 vaccine. This table comes from immunoSEQ multiplex PCR, and its TCRdb copy is limited to in-frame clones, with some not included. The sample carries about 130,000 clones, about nine tenths recorded once. The sequenced sample was peripheral blood, obtained on day 0 of AZD1222 vaccination. The receptors were sampled from an adult in good health.

Only a few counts were recorded for this clone. CDR3 protein: CAWSEGDAAYNEQFF. DNA for the CDR3: TGTGCCTGGAGTGAGGGGGACGCGGCCTACAATGAGCAGTTCTTC. V and J are TRBV30 and TRBJ2-1; D is possibly TRBD1 (6 bases). V was cut by 1 base and J by 2 bases, with 12 bases left in between. The CDR3 spans 15 residues. The V gene's germline CDR1 is GTSNPN and CDR2 SVGIG (reference sequence). The entire variable domain, with the rest obtained from reference TRBV30 and TRBJ2-1, is as follows: SQTIHQWPATLVQPVGSPLSLECTVEGTSNPNLYWYRQAAGRGLQLLFYSVGIGQISSEVPQNLSASRPQDRQFILSSKKLLLSDSGFYLCAWSEGDAAYNEQFFGPGTRLTVL.

This chain joins TRBV4-1 and TRBJ1-4; no clear D gene. Per the germline V gene, CDR1 is MGHRA and CDR2 is YSYEKL. The germline V and J ends were trimmed by 5 bases and 8 bases, with 18 bases remaining between them. The CDR3 extends over 15 amino acids. The CDR3 reads CASSEFPGFEEKLFF. The CDR3 coding sequence is TGCGCCAGCAGCGAATTCCCTGGATTTGAGGAAAAACTGTTTTTT.

The chain has TRBV9 and TRBJ2-2; no reliable D call. The CDR3 has 15 amino acids. The germline CDR1 and CDR2 sequences are SGDLS and YYNGEE. V lost 4 bases and J 0 bases, leaving 10 bases between the germline ends. CDR3 region: CASSPRPTNTGELFF. The CDR3 DNA reads as TGTGCCAGCAGCCCCCGCCCGACGAACACCGGGGAGCTGTTTTTT.

V is TRBV5-1 and J is TRBJ2-2; 11 bases match TRBD1. J gave up 4 bases and V 1 base, and 3 bases lay outside the gene matches. Germline CDR1 and CDR2: SGHRS and YFSETQ. This CDR3 has 16 amino acids. CDR3: CASSLRTGGFTGELFF. The CDR3 coding sequence is TGCGCCAGCAGCTTGCGGACAGGGGGCTTCACCGGGGAGCTGTTTTTT.

The chain combines TRBV25-1 with TRBJ2-2, with D possibly being TRBD1 or TRBD2 (5 bases each). Trimming removed 6 bases at V and 7 bases at J, with 12 bases between. CDR1 MGHDK and CDR2 SYGVNS come from the germline V gene. The CDR3 loop spans 13 amino acids. CDR3 nucleotide sequence: TGTGCCAGCAGGGCGTTGGGGGTCGGGGAGCTGTTTTTT. Its protein is CASRALGVGELFF. Combining the CDR3 with reference TRBV25-1 and TRBJ2-2 gives the whole variable domain EADIYQTPRYLVIGTGKKITLECSQTMGHDKMYWYQQDPGMELHLIHYSYGVNSTEKGDLSSESTVSRIRTEHFPLTLESARPSHTSQYLCASRALGVGELFFGEGSRLTVL.

This clone was picked up a small number of times. This chain links TRBV6-5 with TRBJ1-1, with D unresolved. This CDR3 is built from 13 residues. CDR1 is MNHEY, CDR2 SVGAGI, per germline. With 8 bases removed from V and 12 bases from J, the gap between germline ends came to 22 bases. The chain's CDR3 is CASVELSVWIPFF. The DNA of the CDR3 is TGTGCCAGCGTCGAATTATCGGTGTGGATACCTTTCTTT.

CDR3 sequence reads: CASSLDRGPPLHF. CDR3 nucleotide sequence: TGTGCCAGCAGCTTAGACAGGGGCCCCCCCCTCCACTTT. The chain is built from TRBV7-9 and TRBJ1-6; TRBD1 matches 7 bases. The germline V gene encodes CDR1 SEHNR and CDR2 FQNEAQ (reference sequence). The CDR3 extends over 13 amino acids. V was pared by 1 base and J by 13 bases, with 4 bases of the junction left unmatched.

The chain has TRBV29-1 and TRBJ2-1, with D unclear. V lost 1 base to trimming and J lost 5 bases, with 6 bases between them. Germline lookup yields CDR1 SQVTM and CDR2 ANQGSEA. There are 12 residues in the CDR3. CDR3 bases: TGCAGCGTTGAAGTAGGCCACAATGAGCAGTTCTTC. The encoded protein is CSVEVGHNEQFF.

The J gene is TRBJ2-1, the V gene TRBV19; TRBD1 aligns across 9 bases. In germline, CDR1 is LNHDA, CDR2 SQIVND (reference sequence). This CDR3 region has 16 residues. Trimming removed 3 bases from V and 2 bases from J; junction bases left unmatched: 5. The CDR3 loop reads CASSITGQGTYNEQFF. CDR3 in DNA: TGTGCCAGTAGTATTACCGGACAGGGGACCTACAATGAGCAGTTCTTC.

This clone was detected once. The CDR3 sequence is CASSLTQGVGGYTF. In DNA form, the CDR3 reads TGTGCCAGCAGTTTAACGCAGGGGGTAGGTGGCTACACCTTC. This rearrangement joins TRBV27 to TRBJ1-2; the match to TRBD1 covers 7 bases. Looked up from germline, CDR1 is MNHEY and CDR2 is SMNVEV (reference sequence). Losses at the gene ends were 2 bases for V and 7 bases for J; bases not matched to a gene: 7. This CDR3 contains 14 residues.

This rearrangement joins TRBV6-5 to TRBJ2-3; D remains ambiguous. Germline CDR1 MNHEY, CDR2 SVGAGI. The CDR3 consists of 14 residues. Trimming took 0 bases from V and 2 from J, leaving 6 bases between them. As DNA, the CDR3 is TGTGCCAGCAGTTACTCCCGGGTCACAGATACGCAGTATTTT. Its protein product is CASSYSRVTDTQYF.

The gene calls are TRBV5-8 and TRBJ1-2, with 8 nucleotides matching TRBD1. Germline V gives CDR1 SGHTS, CDR2 YDEGEE. The CDR3 loop spans 14 amino acids. Unmatched junction bases numbered 4, after V lost 4 bases and J lost 2 bases. The CDR3 nucleotides are TGTGCCAGCAGCAGGACAGGGATAAACTATGGCTACACCTTC. Its protein product is CASSRTGINYGYTF.

The rearrangement links TRBV6-5 to TRBJ1-2, with D tentatively TRBD1 (5 bases). The CDR3 is made up of 13 amino acids. Trimming stripped 2 bases from V and 5 bases from J, with 9 bases between. Germline lookup yields CDR1 MNHEY and CDR2 SVGAGI. CDR3 bases: TGTGCCAGCAGTTACGGGGCGGAATATGGCTACACCTTC. Encoded protein: CASSYGAEYGYTF.

V and J are TRBV3-1 (or the pseudogene TRBV3-2) and TRBJ2-1; D not resolved. V was clipped by 3 bases and J by 7 bases, with 7 bases between them. The CDR3 runs 12 residues. Germline V gene data show CDR1 as LGHDT and CDR2 as YNNKEL (reference sequence). CDR3 sequence (DNA): TGTGCCAGCAGCCAGTCCGGGAATGAGCAGTTCTTC. This translates into CASSQSGNEQFF.

The chain has TRBV5-1 and TRBJ1-1; no firm D call. Germline CDR1 SGHRS, CDR2 YFSETQ. V was pared by 0 bases and J by 5 bases, with 17 bases between. The CDR3 runs to 16 residues. The CDR3 spells CASSLARPSGGTEAFF. DNA for the CDR3: TGCGCCAGCAGCTTGGCGCGGCCTTCAGGTGGGACTGAAGCTTTCTTT.

J is TRBJ2-3 and V is TRBV7-2, with 8 bases matching TRBD2. With V trimmed by 2 bases and J by 5 bases, 15 bases remained unmatched. The CDR3 loop spans 18 amino acids. In germline, CDR1 is SGHTA, CDR2 FQGNSA. The CDR3 DNA sequence: TGTGCCAGCAGCTTATTTTCGGGGGGGCCTAGTTTGGAAGATACGCAGTATTTT. Encoded protein: CASSLFSGGPSLEDTQYF.

The V call is TRBV4-2, the J call TRBJ1-2; TRBD1 is a possible D gene (6 bases). The CDR3 spans 16 residues. Deletions cut 4 bases from V and 0 bases from J, with 15 bases between. Germline V gene sequence: CDR1 LGHNA, CDR2 YNFKEQ. The CDR3 loop is CASSPILTGTNYGYTF. The CDR3 nucleotides read TGTGCCAGCAGCCCCATTTTGACAGGAACTAACTATGGCTACACCTTC.